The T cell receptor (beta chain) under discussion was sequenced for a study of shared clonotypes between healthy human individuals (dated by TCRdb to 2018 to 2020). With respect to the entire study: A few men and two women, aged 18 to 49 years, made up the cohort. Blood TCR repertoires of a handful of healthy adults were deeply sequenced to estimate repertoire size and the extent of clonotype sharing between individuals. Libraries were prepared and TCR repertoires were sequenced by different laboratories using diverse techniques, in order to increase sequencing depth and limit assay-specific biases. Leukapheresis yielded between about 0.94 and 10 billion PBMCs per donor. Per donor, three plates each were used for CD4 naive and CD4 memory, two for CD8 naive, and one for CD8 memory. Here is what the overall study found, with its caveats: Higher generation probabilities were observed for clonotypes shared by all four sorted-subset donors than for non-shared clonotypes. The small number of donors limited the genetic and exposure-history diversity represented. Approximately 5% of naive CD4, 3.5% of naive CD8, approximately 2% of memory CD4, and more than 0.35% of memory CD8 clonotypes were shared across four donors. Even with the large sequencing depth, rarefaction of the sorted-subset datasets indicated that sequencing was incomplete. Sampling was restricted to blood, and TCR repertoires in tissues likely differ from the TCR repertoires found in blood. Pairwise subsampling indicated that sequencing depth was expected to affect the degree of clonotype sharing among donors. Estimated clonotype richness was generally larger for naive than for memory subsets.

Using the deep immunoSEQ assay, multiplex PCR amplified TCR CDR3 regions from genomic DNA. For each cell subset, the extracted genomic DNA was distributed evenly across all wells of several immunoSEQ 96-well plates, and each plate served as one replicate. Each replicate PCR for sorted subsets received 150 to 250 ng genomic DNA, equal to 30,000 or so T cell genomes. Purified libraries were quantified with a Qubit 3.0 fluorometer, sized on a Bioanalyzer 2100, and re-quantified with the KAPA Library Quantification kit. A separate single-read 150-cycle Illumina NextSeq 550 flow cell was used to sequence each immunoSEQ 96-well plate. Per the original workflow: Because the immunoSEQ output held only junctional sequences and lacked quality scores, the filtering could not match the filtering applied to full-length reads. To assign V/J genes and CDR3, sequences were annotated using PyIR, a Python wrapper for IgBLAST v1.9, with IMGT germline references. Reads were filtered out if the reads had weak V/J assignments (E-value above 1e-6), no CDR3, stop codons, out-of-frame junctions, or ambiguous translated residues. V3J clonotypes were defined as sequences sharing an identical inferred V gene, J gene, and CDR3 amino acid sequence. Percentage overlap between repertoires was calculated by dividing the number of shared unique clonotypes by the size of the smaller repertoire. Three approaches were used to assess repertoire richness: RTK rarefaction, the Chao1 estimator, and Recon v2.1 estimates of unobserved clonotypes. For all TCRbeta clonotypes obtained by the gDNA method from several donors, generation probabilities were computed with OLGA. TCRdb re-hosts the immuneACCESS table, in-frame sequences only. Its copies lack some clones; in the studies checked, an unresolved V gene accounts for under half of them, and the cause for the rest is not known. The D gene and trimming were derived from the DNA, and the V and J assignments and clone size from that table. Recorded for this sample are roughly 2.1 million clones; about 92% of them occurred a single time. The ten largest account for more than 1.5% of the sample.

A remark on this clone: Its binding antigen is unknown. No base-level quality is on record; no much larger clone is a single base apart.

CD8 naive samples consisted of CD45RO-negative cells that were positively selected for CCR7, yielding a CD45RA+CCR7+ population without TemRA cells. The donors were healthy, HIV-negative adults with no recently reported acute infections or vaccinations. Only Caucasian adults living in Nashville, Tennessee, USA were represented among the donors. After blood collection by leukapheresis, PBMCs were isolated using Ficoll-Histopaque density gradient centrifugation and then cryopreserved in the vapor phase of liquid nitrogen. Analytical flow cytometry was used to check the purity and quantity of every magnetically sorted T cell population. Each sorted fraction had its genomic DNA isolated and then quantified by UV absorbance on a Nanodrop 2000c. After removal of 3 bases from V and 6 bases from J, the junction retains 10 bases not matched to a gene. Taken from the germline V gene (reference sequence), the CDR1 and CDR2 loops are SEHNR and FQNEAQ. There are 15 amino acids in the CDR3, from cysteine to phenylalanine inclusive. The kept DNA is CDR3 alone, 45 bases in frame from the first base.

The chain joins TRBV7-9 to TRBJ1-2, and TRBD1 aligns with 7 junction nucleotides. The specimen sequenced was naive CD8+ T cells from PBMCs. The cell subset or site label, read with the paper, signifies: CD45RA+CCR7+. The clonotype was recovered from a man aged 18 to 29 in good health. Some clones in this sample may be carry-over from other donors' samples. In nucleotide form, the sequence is TGTGCCAGCAGCTTGGGGGACAGTGGACCCGATGGCTACACCTTC. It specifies CASSLGDSGPDGYTF.